The 5 T cell receptor beta chains below all came from one sample that was sequenced in a study of T cells in Graves' hyperthyroidism and ophthalmopathy. Amplification yielded TCR beta CDR3 regions, with RNA transcripts as the source. The primer set for the first-round RT-PCR of the TCR CDR3 was HTBI. Via MiXCR, TCRdb re-called the multiplex PCR reads, giving one row per CDR3 protein. The sample shows almost 500,000 distinct CDR3 sequences, approximately 22% of them seen only once. Sample: blood. The receptors were gathered from a woman in her 70s with Graves' ophthalmopathy.

This clonotype was counted only a few times. V gene TRBV5-1 combines with J gene TRBJ2-1; no firm D call. Germline lookup yields CDR1 SGHRS and CDR2 YFSETQ. The CDR3 sequence is 13 residues long. V lost 0 bases and J lost 9, with 10 bases in between. The CDR3 spells CASSLVTSGEQFF. The CDR3 DNA sequence: TGCGCCAGCAGCTTGGTAACATCGGGTGAGCAGTTCTTC. Variable domain in full (rest from reference TRBV5-1 and TRBJ2-1): KAGVTQTPRYLIKTRGQQVTLSCSPISGHRSVSWYQQTPGQGLQFLFEYFSETQRNKGNFPGRFSGRQFSNSRSEMNVSTLELGDSALYLCASSLVTSGEQFFGPGTRLTVL.

This clonotype has a count of ten or more. The V call is TRBV28, the J call TRBJ1-5; TRBD1 might be the D (5 bases). Germline CDR1 reads MDHEN; CDR2 reads SYDVKM. V lost 1 base and J 4 bases, leaving 20 bases between the germline ends. The CDR3 is 18 amino acids. The CDR3 DNA reads TGTGCCAGCAGTTTATCTGGTTTGGGACGGGTACAAAATCAGCCCCAGCATTTT. Translation gives CASSLSGLGRVQNQPQHF.

The chain employs TRBV20-1 and TRBJ2-3; TRBD2 matches 7 bases. This CDR3 has 16 residues. Germline values: CDR1 DFQATT, CDR2 SNEGSKA (reference sequence). V gave up 8 bases and J gave up 8 bases; unmatched junction bases: 22. The CDR3: CSPYPRASGGMVTQYF. The CDR3, as DNA: TGCAGTCCCTATCCCAGGGCTAGCGGCGGAATGGTTACGCAGTATTTT.

The CDR3: CSARPGHPYEQYF. As DNA, the CDR3 is TGCAGTGCTCGCCCGGGACATCCCTACGAGCAGTACTTC. The chain joins TRBV20-1 to TRBJ2-7; D is perhaps TRBD1 (6 bases). The germline V gene encodes CDR1 DFQATT and CDR2 SNEGSKA (reference sequence). V was clipped by 5 bases and J by 2 bases, with 13 bases between them. This CDR3 is built from 13 residues.

The chain joins TRBV29-1 to TRBJ1-1, with D possibly being TRBD1 (6 bases). The length of the CDR3 is 14 residues. Trimming took 4 bases from V and 1 from J, leaving 13 bases between them. CDR1 is SQVTM and CDR2 is ANQGSEA in the germline V gene. CDR3 bases: TGCAGCGTTGTGGGCAGGGGAGGGAACACTGAAGCTTTCTTT. This codes for CSVVGRGGNTEAFF.